The entry below gives a single TCR beta chain sequence along with its context. This sample was included in a study of blood T cell repertoires in COVID-19. Turning to the study itself: There were acute and convalescent COVID-19 samples, and they came from the United States, Italy and Spain. Sources were T cells, B-cell-depleted T cells, or PBMCs; the material itself was cDNA or gDNA.

V was clipped by 4 bases and J by 7 bases; unmatched bases: 9. This CDR3 has 15 amino acids. Germline values: CDR1 SGDLS, CDR2 YYNGEE. In the authors' workflow: Reference gene primer amplification gave nucleated cell count estimates. TCRdb's copy holds only in-frame clones and misses some; the assay was immunoSEQ multiplex PCR. V and J calls plus clone size are reproduced from that table; the DNA served to infer D and trimming. The sample yields more than 25,000 clones, roughly 85% seen once. Sequencing was done on a sample of peripheral blood. The J gene is TRBJ2-1, the V gene TRBV9; 9 bases fit TRBD2. The sequence came from a man aged 55 to 70 with active COVID-19. CDR3 DNA: TGTGCCAGCAGCCCCCTGGGCGGGAGGGTTAATGAGCAGTTCTTC. Encoded protein: CASSPLGGRVNEQFF.